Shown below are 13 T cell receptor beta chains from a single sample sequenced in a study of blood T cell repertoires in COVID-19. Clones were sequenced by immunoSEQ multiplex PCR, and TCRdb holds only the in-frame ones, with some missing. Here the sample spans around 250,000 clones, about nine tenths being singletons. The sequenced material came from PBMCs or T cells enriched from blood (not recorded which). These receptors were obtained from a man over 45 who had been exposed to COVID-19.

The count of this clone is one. In nucleotides, the CDR3 is TGTGCCATCAGTGTTCTGGGGGGGCGGGGGACCCAGTACTTC. Translated, it gives CAISVLGGRGTQYF. The chain carries TRBV10-3 and TRBJ2-5, with D possibly TRBD2 on 7 matching bases. Germline values: CDR1 ENHRY, CDR2 SYGVKD. This CDR3 comprises 14 residues. Deletions cut 4 bases from V and 7 bases from J, with 16 bases between.

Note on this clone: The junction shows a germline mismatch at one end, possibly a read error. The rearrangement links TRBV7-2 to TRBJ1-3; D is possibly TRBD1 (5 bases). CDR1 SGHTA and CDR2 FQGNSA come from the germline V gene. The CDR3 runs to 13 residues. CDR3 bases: TGTGCCAGCAGCTTCAGGGATGGAAGCACCATATATTTT. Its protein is CASSFRDGSTIYF.

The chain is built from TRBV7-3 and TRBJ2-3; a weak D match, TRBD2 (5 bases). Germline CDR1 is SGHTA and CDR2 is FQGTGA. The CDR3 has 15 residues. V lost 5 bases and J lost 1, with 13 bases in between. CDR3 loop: CASSRIHGGTDTQYF. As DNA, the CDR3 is TGTGCCAGCAGCCGAATTCACGGGGGCACAGATACGCAGTATTTT.

This chain's CDR3 is CASRRTENTEAFF. In DNA, the CDR3 is TGTGCCAGCAGAAGGACAGAGAACACTGAAGCTTTCTTT. V usage is TRBV2 and J usage is TRBJ1-1, with D possibly matching TRBD1 (6 bases). The length of the CDR3 is 13 residues. Germline CDR1 is SNHLY and CDR2 is FYNNEI. V lost 6 bases, J lost 1 base, and 9 bases lay in between.

The CDR3 spells CASSLRYQPQHF. CDR3 nucleotide sequence: TGTGCCAGCAGTTTGAGGTATCAGCCCCAGCATTTT. The chain uses TRBV12-3 or TRBV12-4 and TRBJ1-5, with D unresolved. This CDR3 is 12 amino acids long. The V end was cut by 3 bases, the J end by 5 bases, with 5 bases between.

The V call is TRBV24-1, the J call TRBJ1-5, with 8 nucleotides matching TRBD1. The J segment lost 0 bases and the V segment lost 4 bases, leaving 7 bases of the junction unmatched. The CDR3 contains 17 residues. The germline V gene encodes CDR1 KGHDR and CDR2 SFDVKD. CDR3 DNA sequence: TGTGCCACCAGTGAGTGGGGACAGGCCCATAGCAATCAGCCCCAGCATTTT. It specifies CATSEWGQAHSNQPQHF.

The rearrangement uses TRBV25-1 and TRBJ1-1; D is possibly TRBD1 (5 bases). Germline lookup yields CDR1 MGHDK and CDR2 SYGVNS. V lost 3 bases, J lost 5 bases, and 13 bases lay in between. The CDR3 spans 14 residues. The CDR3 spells CASSDQGKGTEAFF. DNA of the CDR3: TGTGCCAGCAGTGACCAGGGAAAGGGAACTGAAGCTTTCTTT.

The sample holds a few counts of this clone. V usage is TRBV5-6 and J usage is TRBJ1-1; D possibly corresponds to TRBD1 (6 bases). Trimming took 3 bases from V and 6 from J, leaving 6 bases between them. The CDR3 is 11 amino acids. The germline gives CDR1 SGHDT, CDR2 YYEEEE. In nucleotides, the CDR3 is TGTGCCAGCAGCTACAGGGCTGAAGCTTTCTTT. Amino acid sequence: CASSYRAEAFF.

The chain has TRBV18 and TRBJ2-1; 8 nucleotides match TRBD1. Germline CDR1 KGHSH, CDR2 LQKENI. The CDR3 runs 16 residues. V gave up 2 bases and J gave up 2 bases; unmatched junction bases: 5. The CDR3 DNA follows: TGTGCCAGCTCACCAATGGGACAGGCGGCCTACAATGAGCAGTTCTTC. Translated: CASSPMGQAAYNEQFF.

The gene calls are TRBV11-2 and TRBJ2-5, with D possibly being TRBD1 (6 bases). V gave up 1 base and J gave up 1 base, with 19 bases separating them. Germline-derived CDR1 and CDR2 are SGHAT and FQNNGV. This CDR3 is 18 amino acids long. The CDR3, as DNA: TGTGCCAGCAGCTTAGTCCTGCAGGGTAGGGGGTTCCAAGAGACCCAGTACTTC. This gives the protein CASSLVLQGRGFQETQYF.

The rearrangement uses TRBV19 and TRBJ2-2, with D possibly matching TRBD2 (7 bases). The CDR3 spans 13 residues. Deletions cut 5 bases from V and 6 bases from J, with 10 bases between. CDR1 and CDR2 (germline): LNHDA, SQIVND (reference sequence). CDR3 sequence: CASSWGGSGELFF. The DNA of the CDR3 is TGTGCCAGTAGTTGGGGGGGCTCCGGGGAGCTGTTTTTT. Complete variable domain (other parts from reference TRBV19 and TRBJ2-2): DGGITQSPKYLFRKEGQNVTLSCEQNLNHDAMYWYRQDPGQGLRLIYYSQIVNDFQKGDIAEGYSVSREKKESFPLTVTSAQKNPTAFYLCASSWGGSGELFFGEGSRLTVL.

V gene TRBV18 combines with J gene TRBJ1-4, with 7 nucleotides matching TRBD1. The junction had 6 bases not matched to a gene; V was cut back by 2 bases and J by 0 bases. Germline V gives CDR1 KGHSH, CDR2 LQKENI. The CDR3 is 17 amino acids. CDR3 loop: CASSPRDRYSTNEKLFF. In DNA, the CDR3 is TGTGCCAGCTCACCAAGGGACAGATACTCAACTAATGAAAAACTGTTTTTT.

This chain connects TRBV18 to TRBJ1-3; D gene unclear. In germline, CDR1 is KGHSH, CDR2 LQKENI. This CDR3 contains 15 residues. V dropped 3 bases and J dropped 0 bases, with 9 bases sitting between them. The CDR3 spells CASSPPGASGNTIYF. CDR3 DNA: TGTGCCAGCTCACCCCCAGGCGCCTCTGGAAACACCATATATTTT.